Listed below are T cell receptor beta chains from one sample, sequenced in a study of metastatic and nonmetastatic thyroid tumors. TCRdb ran MiXCR on the PCR reads. The repertoire holds 25,000 to 30,000 clones, with around 3.5% as singletons. Sequencing input: blood. These receptors were obtained from a male donor with papillary thyroid cancer or a benign thyroid nodule (not recorded which). Some clones in this sample may be carry-over from other donors' samples. Each CDR3 is given with its conserved first and last residue.

J: TRBJ2-7
V: TRBV28
CDR3: CASSLSGTGDYEQYF

J: TRBJ1-1
V: TRBV2
CDR3: CATLRASTEAFF

J: TRBJ2-1
V: TRBV20-1
CDR3: CSASYRGLGYNEQFF

J: TRBJ2-5
V: TRBV20-1
CDR3: CSARVGGRMETQYF

J: TRBJ1-1
V: TRBV6-1
CDR3: CASLGGTKAFF

J: TRBJ2-5
V: TRBV6-1
CDR3: CASSELTGGQETQYF

J: TRBJ1-5
V: TRBV20-1
CDR3: CSFPQGARNQPQHF

J: TRBJ2-6
V: TRBV4-2
CDR3: CASSQVDSVIGANVLTF

J: TRBJ1-2
V: TRBV20-1
CDR3: CSAKDSRGGGWGCTF

J: TRBJ2-3
V: TRBV6-4
CDR3: CASSQGASTDTQYF

J: TRBJ2-6
V: TRBV10-3
CDR3: CAIGESGVSGANVLTF

J: TRBJ1-3
V: TRBV7-2
CDR3: CASSLAAFSGNTIYF

J: TRBJ2-1
V: TRBV5-1
CDR3: CASSLTGTGNEQFF

J: TRBJ1-2
V: TRBV6-1
CDR3: CASNIGYNYGYTF

J: TRBJ2-2
V: TRBV13
CDR3: CASSRIERKTGELFF

J: TRBJ2-3
V: TRBV3-1
CDR3: CASSTGQNTDTQYF

J: TRBJ1-5
V: TRBV28
CDR3: CASRPQRKMEPQHF

J: TRBJ2-1
V: TRBV10-1
CDR3: CASSELLSSYNEQFF

J: TRBJ2-5
V: TRBV20-1
CDR3: CSAKSQTGEGPRETQYF

J: TRBJ2-2
V: TRBV6-2/TRBV6-3
CDR3: CATTSGNTGELFF

J: TRBJ2-1
V: TRBV6-9
CDR3: CACSYELAGYNEQFF

J: TRBJ2-3
V: TRBV6-4
CDR3: CASSETGTSGTDTQYF

J: TRBJ2-3
V: TRBV3-1
CDR3: CASSQSWTSASTDTQYF

J: TRBJ1-1
V: TRBV28
CDR3: CASSLPLTEAFF

J: TRBJ2-5
V: TRBV2
CDR3: CARSDSGQGLETQYF

J: TRBJ2-5
V: TRBV7-9
CDR3: CASSLVSSGSEQETQYF

J: TRBJ1-3
V: TRBV30
CDR3: CAWSHRDTIYF

J: TRBJ2-3
V: TRBV5-1
CDR3: CASSFLTGKDTDTQYF

J: TRBJ1-1
V: TRBV2
CDR3: CASRIQGDTEAFF

J: TRBJ2-7
V: TRBV6-5
CDR3: CASSYSRASAAYEQYF

J: TRBJ2-7
V: TRBV20-1
CDR3: CSAGEADSSYEQYF

J: TRBJ2-5
V: TRBV12-5
CDR3: CASAGRGDVETQYF

J: TRBJ1-4
V: TRBV6-2/TRBV6-3
CDR3: CASSYSKEGSATNEKLFF

J: TRBJ2-7
V: TRBV7-2
CDR3: CASSLDPPGQGANGIYEQYF

J: TRBJ2-1
V: TRBV19
CDR3: CASRPGLAWNEQFF

J: TRBJ1-5
V: TRBV5-6
CDR3: CASSLGGYQPQHF

J: TRBJ2-5
V: TRBV6-4
CDR3: CASSEAGLAGETQYF

J: TRBJ1-2
V: TRBV2
CDR3: CASGGGLDYGYTF

J: TRBJ1-5
V: TRBV6-1
CDR3: CAISDGDRAPQHF

J: TRBJ2-1
V: TRBV7-2
CDR3: CASSLRTRIGEQFF

J: TRBJ2-1
V: TRBV19
CDR3: CASSMTYNEQFF

J: TRBJ1-2
V: TRBV6-2/TRBV6-3
CDR3: CASSSGGPYGYTF

J: TRBJ2-7
V: TRBV6-1
CDR3: CASSAGALEHYF

J: TRBJ2-7
V: TRBV6-1
CDR3: CASSDQPGQGAYEQYF

J: TRBJ2-7
V: TRBV19
CDR3: CASGLALSYEQYF